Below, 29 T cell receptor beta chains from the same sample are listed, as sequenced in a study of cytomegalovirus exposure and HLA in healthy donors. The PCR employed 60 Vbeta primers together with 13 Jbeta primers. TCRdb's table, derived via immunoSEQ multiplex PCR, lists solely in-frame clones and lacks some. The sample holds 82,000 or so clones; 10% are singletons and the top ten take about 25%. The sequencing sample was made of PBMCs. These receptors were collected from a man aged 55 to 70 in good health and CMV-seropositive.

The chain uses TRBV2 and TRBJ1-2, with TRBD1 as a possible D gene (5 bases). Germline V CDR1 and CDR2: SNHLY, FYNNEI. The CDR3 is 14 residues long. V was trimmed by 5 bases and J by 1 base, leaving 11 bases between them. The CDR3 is CASSYDSGNYGYTF. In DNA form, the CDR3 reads TGTGCCAGCAGTTACGACAGTGGTAACTATGGCTACACCTTC.

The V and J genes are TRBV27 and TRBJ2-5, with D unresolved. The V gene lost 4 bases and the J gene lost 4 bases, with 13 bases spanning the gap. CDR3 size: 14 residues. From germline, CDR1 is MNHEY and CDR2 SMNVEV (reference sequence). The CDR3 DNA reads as TGTGCCAGCAGTTCCCTGGGCCCTGGAGAGACCCAGTACTTC. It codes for CASSSLGPGETQYF.

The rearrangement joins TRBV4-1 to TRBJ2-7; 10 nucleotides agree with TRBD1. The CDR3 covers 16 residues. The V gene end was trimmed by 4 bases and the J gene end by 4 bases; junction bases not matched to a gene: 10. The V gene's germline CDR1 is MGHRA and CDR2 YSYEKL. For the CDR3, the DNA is TGCGCCAGCAGCCGAAAAGAACCGGGACAGGGGTACGAGCAGTACTTC. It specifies CASSRKEPGQGYEQYF.

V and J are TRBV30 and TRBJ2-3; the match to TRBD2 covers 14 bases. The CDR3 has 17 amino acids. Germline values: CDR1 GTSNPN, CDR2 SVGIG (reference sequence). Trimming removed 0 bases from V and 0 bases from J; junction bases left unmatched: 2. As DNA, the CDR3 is TGTGCCTGGAGTGTAGGACTAGCGGGAGGAAGCACAGATACGCAGTATTTT. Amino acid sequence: CAWSVGLAGGSTDTQYF.

The chain's CDR3 is CATRRQRERNEQFF. Written as DNA, the CDR3 is TGTGCCACTAGGAGACAGCGGGAGCGAAATGAGCAGTTCTTC. The gene calls are TRBV28 and TRBJ2-1, with TRBD2 matching 8 bases. The germline gives CDR1 MDHEN, CDR2 SYDVKM. With V trimmed by 10 bases and J by 7 bases, 12 bases remained unmatched. The CDR3 is 14 residues long.

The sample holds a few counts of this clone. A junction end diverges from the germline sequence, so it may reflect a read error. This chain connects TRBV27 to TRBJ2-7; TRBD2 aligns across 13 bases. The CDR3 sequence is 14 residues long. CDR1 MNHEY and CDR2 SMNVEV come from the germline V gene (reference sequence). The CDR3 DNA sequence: TGTGCCAGCAGGGGGACTAGCGGGATGTACGTGCAGTACTTC. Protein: CASRGTSGMYVQYF.

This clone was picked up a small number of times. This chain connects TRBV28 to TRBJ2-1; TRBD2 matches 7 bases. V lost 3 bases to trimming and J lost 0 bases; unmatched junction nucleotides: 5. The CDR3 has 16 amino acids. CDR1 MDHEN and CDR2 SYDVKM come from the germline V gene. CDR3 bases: TGTGCCAGCAGTTTGGGAGGGGCGAGCTCCTACAATGAGCAGTTCTTC. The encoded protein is CASSLGGASSYNEQFF. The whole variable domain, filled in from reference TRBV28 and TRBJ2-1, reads DVKVTQSSRYLVKRTGEKVFLECVQDMDHENMFWYRQDPGLGLRLIYFSYDVKMKEKGDIPEGYSVSREKKERFSLILESASTNQTSMYLCASSLGGASSYNEQFFGPGTRLTVL.

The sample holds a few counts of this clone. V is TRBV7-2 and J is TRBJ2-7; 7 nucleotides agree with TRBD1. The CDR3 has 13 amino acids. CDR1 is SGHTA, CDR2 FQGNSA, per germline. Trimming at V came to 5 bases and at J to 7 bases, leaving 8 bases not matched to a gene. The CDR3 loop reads CASSRTGPGEQYF. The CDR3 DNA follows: TGTGCCAGCAGCAGGACAGGCCCCGGGGAGCAGTACTTC. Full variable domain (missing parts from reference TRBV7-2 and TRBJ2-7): GAGVSQSPSNKVTEKGKDVELRCDPISGHTALYWYRQSLGQGLEFLIYFQGNSAPDKSGLPSDRFSAERTGGSVSTLTIQRTQQEDSAVYLCASSRTGPGEQYFGPGTRLTVT.

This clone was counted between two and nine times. The CDR3 DNA sequence: TGTGCCAGCGGTATAGGAGGGGACAGGGGTTACAATGAGCAGTTCTTC. This gives the protein CASGIGGDRGYNEQFF. The J gene is TRBJ2-1, the V gene TRBV19; 10 bases agree with TRBD1. This CDR3 region has 16 residues. V was clipped by 9 bases and J by 4 bases; unmatched bases: 12. Germline V lookup: CDR1 LNHDA, CDR2 SQIVND (reference sequence).

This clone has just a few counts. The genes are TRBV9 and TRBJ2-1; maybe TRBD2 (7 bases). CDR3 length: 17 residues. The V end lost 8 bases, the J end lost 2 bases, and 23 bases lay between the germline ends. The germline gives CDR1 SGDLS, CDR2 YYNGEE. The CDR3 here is CASHGGGMAGAYNEQFF. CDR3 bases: TGTGCCAGTCATGGGGGGGGCATGGCGGGCGCCTACAATGAGCAGTTCTTC. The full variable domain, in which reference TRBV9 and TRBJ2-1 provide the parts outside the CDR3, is DSGVTQTPKHLITATGQRVTLRCSPRSGDLSVYWYQQSLDQGLQFLIQYYNGEERAKGNILERFSAQQFPDLHSELNLSSLELGDSALYFCASHGGGMAGAYNEQFFGPGTRLTVL.

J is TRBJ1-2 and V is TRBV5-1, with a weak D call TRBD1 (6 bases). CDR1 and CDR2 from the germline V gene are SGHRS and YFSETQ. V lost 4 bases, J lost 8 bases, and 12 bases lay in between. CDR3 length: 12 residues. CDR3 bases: TGCGCCAGCAGCCCCGGGACAACGGGCTACACCTTC. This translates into CASSPGTTGYTF.

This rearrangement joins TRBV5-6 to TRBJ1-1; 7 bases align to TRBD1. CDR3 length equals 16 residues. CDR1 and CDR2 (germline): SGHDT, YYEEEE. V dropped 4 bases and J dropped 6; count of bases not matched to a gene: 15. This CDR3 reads CASSEAGTEVSPEAFF. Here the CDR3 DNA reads TGTGCCAGCAGCGAGGCCGGGACAGAGGTGAGCCCTGAAGCTTTCTTT.

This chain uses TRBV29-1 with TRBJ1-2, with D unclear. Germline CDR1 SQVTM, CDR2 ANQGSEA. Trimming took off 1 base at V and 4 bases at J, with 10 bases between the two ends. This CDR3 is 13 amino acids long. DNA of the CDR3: TGCAGCGTTGAAGGAGCTGAGTTCTATGGCTACACCTTC. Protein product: CSVEGAEFYGYTF.

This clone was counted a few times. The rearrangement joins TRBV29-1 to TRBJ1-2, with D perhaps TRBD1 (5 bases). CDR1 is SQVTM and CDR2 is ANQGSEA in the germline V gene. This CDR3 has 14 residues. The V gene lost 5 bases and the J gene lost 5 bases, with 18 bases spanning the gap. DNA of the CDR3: TGCAGCGTTCCCCTAGGCGGAGGGGCGTATGGCTACACCTTC. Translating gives CSVPLGGGAYGYTF.

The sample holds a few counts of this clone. CDR3 sequence reads: CASSYISGETQYF. The CDR3 DNA follows: TGTGCCAGCAGTTACATCAGCGGGGAGACCCAGTACTTC. The chain joins TRBV6-6 to TRBJ2-5; tentative D call: TRBD2 (6 bases). The CDR3 contains 13 residues. V lost 2 bases to trimming and J lost 5 bases, with 9 bases between them. Germline V CDR1 and CDR2: MNHNY, SVGAGI (reference sequence).

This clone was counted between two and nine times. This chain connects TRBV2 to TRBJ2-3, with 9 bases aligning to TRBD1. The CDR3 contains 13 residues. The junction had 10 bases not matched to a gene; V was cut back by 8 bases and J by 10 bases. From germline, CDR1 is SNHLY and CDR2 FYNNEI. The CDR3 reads CASRPGQGLAQYF. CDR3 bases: TGTGCCAGCCGCCCGGGACAGGGATTGGCGCAGTATTTT.

CDR3 nucleotide sequence: TGTGCCAGCAGCTTTCGCGGGGGCGGGAGCGGGGAGCTGTTTTTT. It encodes CASSFRGGGSGELFF. The chain has TRBV5-5 and TRBJ2-2, with D perhaps matching TRBD2 (7 bases). Germline CDR1 and CDR2: SGHKS and YYEKEE (reference sequence). This CDR3 comprises 15 residues. The V end was cut by 2 bases, the J end by 7 bases, with 15 bases between. Full variable domain (rest looked up from reference TRBV5-5 and TRBJ2-2): DAGVTQSPTHLIKTRGQQVTLRCSPISGHKSVSWYQQVLGQGPQFIFQYYEKEERGRGNFPDRFSARQFPNYSSELNVNALLLGDSALYLCASSFRGGGSGELFFGEGSRLTVL.

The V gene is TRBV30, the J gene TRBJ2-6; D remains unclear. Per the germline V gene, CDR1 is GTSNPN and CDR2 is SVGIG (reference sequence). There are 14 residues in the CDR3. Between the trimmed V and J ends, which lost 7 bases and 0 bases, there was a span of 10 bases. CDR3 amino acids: CASYRSSGANVLTF. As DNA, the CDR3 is TGTGCCTCCTATCGAAGCTCTGGGGCCAACGTCCTGACTTTC. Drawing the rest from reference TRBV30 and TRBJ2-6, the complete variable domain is SQTIHQWPATLVQPVGSPLSLECTVEGTSNPNLYWYRQAAGRGLQLLFYSVGIGQISSEVPQNLSASRPQDRQFILSSKKLLLSDSGFYLCASYRSSGANVLTFGAGSRLTVL.

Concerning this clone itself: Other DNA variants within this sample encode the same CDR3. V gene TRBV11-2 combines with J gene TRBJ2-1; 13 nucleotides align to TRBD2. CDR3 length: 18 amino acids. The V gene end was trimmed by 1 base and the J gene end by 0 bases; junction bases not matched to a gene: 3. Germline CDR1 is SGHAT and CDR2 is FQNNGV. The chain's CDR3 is CASSLAGTSGASYNEQFF. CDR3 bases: TGTGCCAGCAGCTTAGCAGGGACTAGCGGGGCCTCCTACAATGAGCAGTTCTTC.

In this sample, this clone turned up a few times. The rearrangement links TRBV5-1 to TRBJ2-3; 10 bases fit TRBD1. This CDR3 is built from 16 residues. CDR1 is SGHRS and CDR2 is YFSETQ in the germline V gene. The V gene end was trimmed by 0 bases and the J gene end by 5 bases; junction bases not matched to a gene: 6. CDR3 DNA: TGCGCCAGCAGCTTGGTTCGGACAGGGGGATTAGATACGCAGTATTTT. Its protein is CASSLVRTGGLDTQYF.

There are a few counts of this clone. CDR3 bases: TGTGCCAGCAGTGCCCTATCGGGACTAGCGGGGGAGTGGGAGACCCAGTACTTC. Translation: CASSALSGLAGEWETQYF. This sequence joins TRBV6-1 and TRBJ2-5; 14 bases are a match to TRBD2. Germline V gives CDR1 MNHNS, CDR2 SASEGT. Losses at the gene ends were 4 bases for V and 5 bases for J; bases not matched to a gene: 12. This CDR3 region has 18 residues.

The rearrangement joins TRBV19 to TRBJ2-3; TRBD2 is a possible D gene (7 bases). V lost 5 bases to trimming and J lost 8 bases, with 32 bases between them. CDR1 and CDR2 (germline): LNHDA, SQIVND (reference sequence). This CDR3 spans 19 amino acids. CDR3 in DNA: TGTGCCAGTAGTTCTTCGGGGGCGGGAGCCTTGAACTCGGCAGGTACGCAGTATTTT. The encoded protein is CASSSSGAGALNSAGTQYF.

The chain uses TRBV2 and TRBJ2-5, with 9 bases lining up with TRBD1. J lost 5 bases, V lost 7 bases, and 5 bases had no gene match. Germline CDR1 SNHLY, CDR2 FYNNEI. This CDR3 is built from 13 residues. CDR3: CASTGQGRETQYF. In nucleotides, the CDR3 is TGTGCCAGCACCGGACAGGGGCGGGAGACCCAGTACTTC.

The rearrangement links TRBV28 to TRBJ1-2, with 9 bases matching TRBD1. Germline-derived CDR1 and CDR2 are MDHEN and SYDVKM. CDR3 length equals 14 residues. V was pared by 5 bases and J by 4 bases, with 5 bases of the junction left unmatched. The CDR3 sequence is CASSPGQGVYGYTF. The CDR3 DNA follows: TGTGCCAGCAGTCCGGGACAGGGAGTCTATGGCTACACCTTC.

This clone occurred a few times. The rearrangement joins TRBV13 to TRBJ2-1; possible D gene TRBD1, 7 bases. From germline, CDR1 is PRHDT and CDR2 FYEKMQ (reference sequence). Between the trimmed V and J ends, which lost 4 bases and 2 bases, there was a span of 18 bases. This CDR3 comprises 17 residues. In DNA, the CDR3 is TGTGCCAGCAGCTCCATAGGGGGCGGGATCCCCTACAATGAGCAGTTCTTC. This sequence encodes CASSSIGGGIPYNEQFF. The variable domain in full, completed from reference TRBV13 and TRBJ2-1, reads AAGVIQSPRHLIKEKRETATLKCYPIPRHDTVYWYQQGPGQDPQFLISFYEKMQSDKGSIPDRFSAQQFSDYHSELNMSSLELGDSALYFCASSSIGGGIPYNEQFFGPGTRLTVL.

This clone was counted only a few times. The CDR3 region is CASSDRTGKVEWTEAFF. CDR3 nucleotides: TGTGCCAGTAGTGACCGGACAGGGAAGGTTGAATGGACTGAAGCTTTCTTT. J is TRBJ1-1 and V is TRBV19, with 8 positions matching TRBD1. V dropped 5 bases and J dropped 5; count of bases not matched to a gene: 16. This CDR3 spans 17 amino acids. CDR1 and CDR2 (germline): LNHDA, SQIVND (reference sequence). Full variable domain (rest looked up from reference TRBV19 and TRBJ1-1): DGGITQSPKYLFRKEGQNVTLSCEQNLNHDAMYWYRQDPGQGLRLIYYSQIVNDFQKGDIAEGYSVSREKKESFPLTVTSAQKNPTAFYLCASSDRTGKVEWTEAFFGQGTRLTVV.

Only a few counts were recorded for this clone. The CDR3 is CASLGTGIVQETQYF. DNA of the CDR3: TGTGCCAGCCTAGGGACAGGGATAGTTCAAGAGACCCAGTACTTC. The chain combines TRBV7-9 with TRBJ2-5; TRBD1 matches 9 bases. V was clipped by 8 bases and J by 2 bases; unmatched bases: 9. This CDR3 has 15 amino acids. Per germline, CDR1 SEHNR and CDR2 FQNEAQ (reference sequence).

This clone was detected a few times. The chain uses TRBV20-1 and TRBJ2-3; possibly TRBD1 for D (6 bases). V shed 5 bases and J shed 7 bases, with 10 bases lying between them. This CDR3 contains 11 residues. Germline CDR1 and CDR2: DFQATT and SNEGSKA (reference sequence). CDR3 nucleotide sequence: TGCAGTGCTGGTACAGGGAATACGCAGTATTTT. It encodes CSAGTGNTQYF.

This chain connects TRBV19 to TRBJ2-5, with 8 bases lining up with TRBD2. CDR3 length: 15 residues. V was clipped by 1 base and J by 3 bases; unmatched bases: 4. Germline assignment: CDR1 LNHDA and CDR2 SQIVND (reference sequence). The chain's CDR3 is CASSIGAAGEETQYF. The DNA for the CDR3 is TGTGCCAGTAGTATAGGGGCAGCGGGAGAAGAGACCCAGTACTTC. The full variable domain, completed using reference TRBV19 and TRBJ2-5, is DGGITQSPKYLFRKEGQNVTLSCEQNLNHDAMYWYRQDPGQGLRLIYYSQIVNDFQKGDIAEGYSVSREKKESFPLTVTSAQKNPTAFYLCASSIGAAGEETQYFGPGTRLLVL.